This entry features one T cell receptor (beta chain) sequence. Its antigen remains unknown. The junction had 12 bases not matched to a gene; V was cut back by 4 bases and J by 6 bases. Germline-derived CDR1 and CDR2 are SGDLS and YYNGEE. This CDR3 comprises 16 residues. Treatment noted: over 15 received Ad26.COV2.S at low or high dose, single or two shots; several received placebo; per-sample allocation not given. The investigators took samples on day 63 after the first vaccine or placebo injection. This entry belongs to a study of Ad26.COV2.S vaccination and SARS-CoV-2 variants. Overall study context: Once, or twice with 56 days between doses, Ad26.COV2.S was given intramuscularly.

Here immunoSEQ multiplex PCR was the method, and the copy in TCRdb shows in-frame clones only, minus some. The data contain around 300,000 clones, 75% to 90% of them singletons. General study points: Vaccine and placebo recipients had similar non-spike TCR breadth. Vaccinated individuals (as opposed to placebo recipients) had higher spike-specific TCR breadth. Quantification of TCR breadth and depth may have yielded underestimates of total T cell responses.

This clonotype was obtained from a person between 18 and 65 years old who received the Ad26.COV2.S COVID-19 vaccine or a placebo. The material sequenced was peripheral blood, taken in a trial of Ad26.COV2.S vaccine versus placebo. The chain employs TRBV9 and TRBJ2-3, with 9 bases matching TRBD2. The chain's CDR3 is CASSFRLAGEADTQYF. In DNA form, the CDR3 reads TGTGCCAGCAGCTTCCGATTAGCGGGAGAGGCGGATACGCAGTATTTT.